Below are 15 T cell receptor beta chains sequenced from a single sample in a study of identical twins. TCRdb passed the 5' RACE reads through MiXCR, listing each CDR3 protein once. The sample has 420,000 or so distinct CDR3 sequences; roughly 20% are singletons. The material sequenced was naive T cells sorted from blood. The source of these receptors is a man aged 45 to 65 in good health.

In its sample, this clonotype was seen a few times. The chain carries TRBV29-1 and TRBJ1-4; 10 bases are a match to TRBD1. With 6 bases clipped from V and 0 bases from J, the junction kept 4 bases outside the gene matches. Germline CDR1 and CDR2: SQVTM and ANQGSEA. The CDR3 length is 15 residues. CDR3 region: CSVRGQGTTNEKLFF. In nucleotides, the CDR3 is TGCAGCGTCCGGGGACAGGGGACAACTAATGAAAAACTGTTTTTT. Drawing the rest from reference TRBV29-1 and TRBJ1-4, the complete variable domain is SAVISQKPSRDICQRGTSLTIQCQVDSQVTMMFWYRQQPGQSLTLIATANQGSEATYESGFVIDKFPISRPNLTFSTLTVSNMSPEDSSIYLCSVRGQGTTNEKLFFGSGTQLSVL.

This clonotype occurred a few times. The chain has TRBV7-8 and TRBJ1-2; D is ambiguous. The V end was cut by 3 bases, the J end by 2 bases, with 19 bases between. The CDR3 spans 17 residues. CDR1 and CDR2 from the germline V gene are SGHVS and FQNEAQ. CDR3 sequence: CASSFGIGQNGNYGYTF. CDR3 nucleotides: TGTGCCAGCAGCTTTGGGATCGGGCAGAACGGAAACTATGGCTACACCTTC.

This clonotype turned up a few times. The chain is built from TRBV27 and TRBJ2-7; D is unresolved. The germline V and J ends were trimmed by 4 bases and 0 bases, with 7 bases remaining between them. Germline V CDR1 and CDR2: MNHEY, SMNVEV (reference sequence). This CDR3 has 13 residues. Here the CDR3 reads CASSYKASYEQYF. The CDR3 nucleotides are TGTGCCAGCAGTTATAAGGCCTCCTACGAGCAGTACTTC.

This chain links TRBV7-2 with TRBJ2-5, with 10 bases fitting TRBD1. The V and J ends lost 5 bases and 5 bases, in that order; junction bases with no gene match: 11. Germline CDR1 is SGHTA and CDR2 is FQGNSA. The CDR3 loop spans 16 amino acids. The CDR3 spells CASSESLTGGLETQYF. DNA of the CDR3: TGTGCCAGCAGCGAAAGCCTGACAGGGGGCCTGGAGACCCAGTACTTC. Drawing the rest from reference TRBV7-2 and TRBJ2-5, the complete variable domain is GAGVSQSPSNKVTEKGKDVELRCDPISGHTALYWYRQSLGQGLEFLIYFQGNSAPDKSGLPSDRFSAERTGGSVSTLTIQRTQQEDSAVYLCASSESLTGGLETQYFGPGTRLLVL.

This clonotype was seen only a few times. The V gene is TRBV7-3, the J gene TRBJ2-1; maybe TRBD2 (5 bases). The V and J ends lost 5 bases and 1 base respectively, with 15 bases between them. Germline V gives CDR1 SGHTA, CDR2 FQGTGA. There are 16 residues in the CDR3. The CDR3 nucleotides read TGTGCCAGCAGCGATATTGCGGGCCATTCCTACAATGAGCAGTTCTTC. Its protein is CASSDIAGHSYNEQFF.

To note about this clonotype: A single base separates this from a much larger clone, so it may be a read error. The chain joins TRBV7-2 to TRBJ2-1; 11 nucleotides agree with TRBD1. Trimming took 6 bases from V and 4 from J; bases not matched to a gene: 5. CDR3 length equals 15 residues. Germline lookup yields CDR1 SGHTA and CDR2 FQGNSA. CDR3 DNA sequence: TGTGCCAGCAGGCCGGACAGGGGGCAATACAATGAGCAGTTCTTC. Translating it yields CASRPDRGQYNEQFF. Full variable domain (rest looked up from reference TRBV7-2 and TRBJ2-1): GAGVSQSPSNKVTEKGKDVELRCDPISGHTALYWYRQSLGQGLEFLIYFQGNSAPDKSGLPSDRFSAERTGGSVSTLTIQRTQQEDSAVYLCASRPDRGQYNEQFFGPGTRLTVL.

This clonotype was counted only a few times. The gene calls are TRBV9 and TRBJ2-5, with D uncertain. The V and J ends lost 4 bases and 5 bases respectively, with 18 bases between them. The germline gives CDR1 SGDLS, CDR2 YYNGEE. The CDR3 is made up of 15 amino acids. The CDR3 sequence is CASSPIPHGVETQYF. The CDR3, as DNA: TGTGCCAGCAGCCCTATCCCACACGGTGTGGAGACCCAGTACTTC.

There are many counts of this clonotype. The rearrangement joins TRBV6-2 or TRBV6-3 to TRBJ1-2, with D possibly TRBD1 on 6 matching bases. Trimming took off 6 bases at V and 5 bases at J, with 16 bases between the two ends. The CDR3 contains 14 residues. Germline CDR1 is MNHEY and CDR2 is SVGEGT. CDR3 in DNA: TGTGCCAGCAGGGACAGTGCGGAGTATTATGGCTACACCTTC. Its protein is CASRDSAEYYGYTF.

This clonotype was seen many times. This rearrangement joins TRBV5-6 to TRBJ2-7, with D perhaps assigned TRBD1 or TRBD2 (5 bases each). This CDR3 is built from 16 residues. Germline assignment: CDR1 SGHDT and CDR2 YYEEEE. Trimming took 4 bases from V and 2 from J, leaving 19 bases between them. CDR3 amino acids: CASSPKMWGIPYEQYF. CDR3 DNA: TGTGCCAGCAGCCCAAAAATGTGGGGGATCCCCTACGAGCAGTACTTC.

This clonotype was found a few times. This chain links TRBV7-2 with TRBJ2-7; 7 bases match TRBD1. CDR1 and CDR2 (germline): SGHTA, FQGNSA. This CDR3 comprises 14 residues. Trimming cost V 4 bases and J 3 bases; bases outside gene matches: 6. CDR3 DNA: TGTGCCAGCAGCTCGCCGGGACAGTTCTACGAGCAGTACTTC. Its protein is CASSSPGQFYEQYF.

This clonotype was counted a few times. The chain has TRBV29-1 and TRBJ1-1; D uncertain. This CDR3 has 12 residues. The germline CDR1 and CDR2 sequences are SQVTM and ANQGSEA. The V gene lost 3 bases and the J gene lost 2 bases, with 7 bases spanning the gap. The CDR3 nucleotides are TGCAGCGTTGACGGCAGCAACACTGAAGCTTTCTTT. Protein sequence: CSVDGSNTEAFF.

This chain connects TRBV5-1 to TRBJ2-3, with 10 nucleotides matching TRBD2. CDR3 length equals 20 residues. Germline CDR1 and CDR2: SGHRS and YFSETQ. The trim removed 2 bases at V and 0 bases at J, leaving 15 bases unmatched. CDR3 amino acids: CASSLLPPSGGFSSTDTQYF. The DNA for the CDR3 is TGCGCCAGCAGCTTACTTCCCCCTAGCGGGGGCTTTTCTAGCACAGATACGCAGTATTTT.

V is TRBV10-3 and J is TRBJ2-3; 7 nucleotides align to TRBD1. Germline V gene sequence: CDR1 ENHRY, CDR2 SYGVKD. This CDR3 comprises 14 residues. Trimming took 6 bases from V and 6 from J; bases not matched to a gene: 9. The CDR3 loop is CAIRIDRVSDTQYF. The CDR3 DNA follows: TGTGCCATCAGAATCGACAGGGTGAGCGATACGCAGTATTTT.

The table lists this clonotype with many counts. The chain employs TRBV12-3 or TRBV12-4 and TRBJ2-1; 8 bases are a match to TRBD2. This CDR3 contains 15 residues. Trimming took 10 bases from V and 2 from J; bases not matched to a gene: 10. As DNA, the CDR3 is TGTGCCACCCTTGTGGCGGGAGGCCCCTACAATGAGCAGTTCTTC. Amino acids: CATLVAGGPYNEQFF.

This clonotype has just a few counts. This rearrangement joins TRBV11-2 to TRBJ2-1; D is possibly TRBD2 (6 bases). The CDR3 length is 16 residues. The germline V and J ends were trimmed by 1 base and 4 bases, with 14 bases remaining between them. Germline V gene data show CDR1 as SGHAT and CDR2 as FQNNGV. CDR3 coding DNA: TGTGCCAGCAGCTTAGGCCCCGGGACTCGATACAATGAGCAGTTCTTC. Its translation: CASSLGPGTRYNEQFF.